The source of this T cell receptor (beta chain) is a study of blood T cell repertoires in COVID-19. Study summary: The cDNA or gDNA used as material had been derived from T cells, B-cell-depleted T cells, or PBMCs.

The CDR3 is 14 residues long. Germline CDR1 is LNHNV and CDR2 is YYDKDF (reference sequence). The V and J ends lost 4 bases and 3 bases respectively, with 10 bases between them. The authors' processing: Reference gene primer amplification in the assay estimated nucleated cell counts. Assay used: immunoSEQ multiplex PCR; TCRdb lists only in-frame clones, some missing. D and trimming were read from the DNA, whereas the V and J calls and clone size are those reported in that table. The top ten hold over 2% of the sample, which has about 220,000 clones, over 75% seen once. This clone was recorded a few times. Followed longitudinally, the Seattle patients had been enrolled during active infection.

The chain combines TRBV15 with TRBJ1-5; tentatively, D is TRBD1 (5 bases). The sample taken for sequencing was peripheral blood. The source is a woman aged 70-85 years with COVID-19, enrolled during active disease. The CDR3 coding sequence is TGTGCCACCAGCAAAGACAGTTTCAATCAGCCCCAGCATTTT. Its protein is CATSKDSFNQPQHF.